This T cell receptor (beta chain) came from a study of T-cell reconstitution after alpha-beta-depleted transplantation in children. Study outcomes and limitations: T-cell numbers and diversity, one year after transplant, stemmed largely from T cells that were newly produced.

As it was prepared, the TCRbeta library received unique molecular identifiers. From the PCR reads, TCRdb called clonotypes with MiXCR, one entry per CDR3 protein. This sample has approximately 190,000 distinct CDR3 sequences; 8.4% occur once, and the top ten carry less than 40%. V lost 7 bases to trimming and J lost 5 bases; unmatched junction nucleotides: 7. This CDR3 is built from 13 residues. This clonotype was counted at least ten times. Its specificity is not known. The material sequenced was PBMCs, mostly from graft donor cells, taken 360 days after TCRalphabeta/CD19-depleted stem cell transplant. This chain joins TRBV12-3 or TRBV12-4 and TRBJ1-1; 7 bases are a match to TRBD1. The TCR was taken from a male patient aged 2 to 9 who had a stem cell transplant for acute myeloid leukemia, so the T cells may come from the graft donor. In DNA form, the CDR3 reads TGTGCCAGCACCGAACAGGGGAGGACTGAAGCTTTCTTT. This translates into CASTEQGRTEAFF.